This T cell receptor (beta chain) was recorded in a study of chemoradiotherapy in HPV16-positive cancers. The repertoire was sequenced with immunoSEQ multiplex PCR; TCRdb's copy has only in-frame clones and lacks some. The sample contains about 5,400 clones, around nine tenths of which appear only once. The TCR comes from a human donor with HPV-associated anogenital cancer. This specimen was blood, taken from a patient who underwent chemoradiotherapy.

The DNA of the CDR3 is TGTGCCAGCAGCTTCTCAGGTAACACTGAAGCTTTCTTT. Translated, it gives CASSFSGNTEAFF. The chain employs TRBV5-5 and TRBJ1-1; D remains ambiguous. The length of the CDR3 is 13 residues. V shed 2 bases and J shed 2 bases, with 7 bases lying between them. CDR1 SGHKS and CDR2 YYEKEE come from the germline V gene (reference sequence). Complete variable domain (other parts from reference TRBV5-5 and TRBJ1-1): DAGVTQSPTHLIKTRGQQVTLRCSPISGHKSVSWYQQVLGQGPQFIFQYYEKEERGRGNFPDRFSARQFPNYSSELNVNALLLGDSALYLCASSFSGNTEAFFGQGTRLTVV.